The 32 T cell receptor beta chains in this list originate from one sample, sequenced in a study of regulatory T cells in long-lasting Graves disease. Time point here: newly diagnosed GD, antithyroid drugs for less than 3 months. Extracted RNA from PBMCs served as the source of the TCR library. With iRepertoire HTBI primers and Arm-PCR of CDR3 regions, TCR beta libraries were built. TCRdb re-derived calls from the multiplex PCR reads in MiXCR, one entry per CDR3 protein. In the table there are more than 400,000 distinct CDR3 sequences, 16% of which are singletons. This sample was shared with a second study, whose subject was T cells in Graves' hyperthyroidism and ophthalmopathy.

This sample comprised peripheral blood mononuclear cells (PBMCs), obtained at new diagnosis, from a patient treated with antithyroid drugs. Receptor source: a man aged 35 to 55 with Graves disease.

This clonotype was seen ten or more times. The CDR3 spells CASGSPSPHRGQISGELFF. The CDR3 nucleotides are TGTGCTAGTGGTTCCCCCTCCCCACACAGGGGGCAAATCTCCGGGGAGCTGTTTTTT. The rearrangement links TRBV12-5 to TRBJ2-2; 9 bases match TRBD1. This CDR3 spans 19 amino acids. Losses at the gene ends were 4 bases for V and 6 bases for J; bases not matched to a gene: 18. The V gene's germline CDR1 is LGHNT and CDR2 FRNRAP.

The genes are TRBV7-9 and TRBJ2-3; TRBD2 aligns across 10 bases. J was trimmed by 6 bases and V by 2 bases; bases with no gene match: 14. Germline V gene lookup returns CDR1 SEHNR and CDR2 FQNEAQ (reference sequence). This CDR3 contains 18 residues. The CDR3 DNA is TGTGCCAGCAGCTTACCTAGCGGGAGAACGAGGGGGGAGGATACGCAGTATTTT. It codes for CASSLPSGRTRGEDTQYF.

With regard to this clonotype: With a much larger clone just one base away, this may be a read error. This rearrangement joins TRBV27 to TRBJ2-7; D not resolved. The CDR3 consists of 12 residues. Germline V gene data show CDR1 as MNHEY and CDR2 as SMNVEV (reference sequence). The CDR3 region is CVSSFPLGEQYF. The CDR3 DNA sequence: TGTGTCAGCAGTTTCCCCTTGGGGGAGCAGTACTTC.

V is TRBV24-1 and J is TRBJ2-5; TRBD1 agrees at 8 bases. The V and J ends lost 2 bases and 5 bases, in that order; junction bases with no gene match: 6. CDR1 and CDR2 from the germline V gene are KGHDR and SFDVKD. CDR3 length equals 15 residues. CDR3 bases: TGTGCCACCAGTGATTCGCAGGGGGCGGGGGAGACCCAGTACTTC. Amino acids: CATSDSQGAGETQYF.

In the case of this clonotype: With a far larger clone one base away, a read error is the likely cause. The genes are TRBV2 and TRBJ2-1; the D gene is possibly TRBD2 (6 bases). The germline CDR1 and CDR2 sequences are SNHLY and FYNNEI. This CDR3 spans 14 amino acids. The CDR3 sequence: CASSFRPGLHEQSF. Written as DNA, the CDR3 is TGTGCCAGCAGTTTTAGGCCGGGACTGCATGAGCAGTCCTTC.

This clonotype was counted at least ten times. V gene TRBV7-9 combines with J gene TRBJ2-7; TRBD1 matches at 7 bases. The germline CDR1 and CDR2 sequences are SEHNR and FQNEAQ (reference sequence). J was trimmed by 2 bases and V by 5 bases; bases with no gene match: 9. This CDR3 comprises 15 residues. This CDR3 is CASSPRTGPTYEQYF. The CDR3, as DNA: TGTGCCAGCAGCCCGCGGACAGGCCCAACCTACGAGCAGTACTTC.

The gene calls are TRBV7-6 and TRBJ2-7; perhaps TRBD2 as D (6 bases). The CDR3 is made up of 13 amino acids. Germline V gene sequence: CDR1 SGHVS, CDR2 FNYEAQ. V lost 1 base and J lost 7, with 11 bases in between. The CDR3 loop reads CASSLVFGGEQYF. CDR3 sequence (DNA): TGTGCCAGCAGCTTAGTGTTTGGGGGGGAGCAGTACTTC.

This clonotype was found many times. The chain couples TRBV3-1 to TRBJ2-5; D uncertain. CDR3 length equals 14 residues. Trimming removed 0 bases at V and 8 bases at J, with 13 bases between. In germline, CDR1 is LGHDT, CDR2 YNNKEL (reference sequence). In DNA form, the CDR3 reads TGTGCCAGCAGCCAAGATGCGCATTTGCGAACCCAGTACTTC. Amino acid sequence: CASSQDAHLRTQYF.

This clonotype was counted ten times or more. The chain is built from TRBV20-1 and TRBJ2-1, with TRBD2 matching over 12 bases. In germline, CDR1 is DFQATT, CDR2 SNEGSKA (reference sequence). The J segment lost 7 bases and the V segment lost 2 bases, leaving 3 bases of the junction unmatched. The CDR3 spans 14 residues. The CDR3 region has the DNA TGCAGTGCTAGAACTAGCGGGAGGCTGAATGAGCAGTTCTTC. Protein: CSARTSGRLNEQFF.

The sample holds many counts of this clonotype. CDR3 nucleotide sequence: TGTGCCAGCACCAGGCGGACTAGCGGGAGGGCCGGTTCAGATACGCAGTATTTT. This codes for CASTRRTSGRAGSDTQYF. This chain joins TRBV28 and TRBJ2-3, with 15 bases fitting TRBD2. The CDR3 is 18 amino acids. Germline-derived CDR1 and CDR2 are MDHEN and SYDVKM. The junction had 12 bases not matched to a gene; V was cut back by 7 bases and J by 4 bases.

The rearrangement joins TRBV27 to TRBJ2-7; perhaps TRBD1 as D (6 bases). The CDR3 is 13 amino acids. Germline values: CDR1 MNHEY, CDR2 SMNVEV (reference sequence). The germline V and J ends were trimmed by 8 bases and 5 bases, with 16 bases remaining between them. In nucleotides, the CDR3 is TGTGCCAGCCGACGAAGACAGGCCCACGAGCAGTACTTC. Protein sequence: CASRRRQAHEQYF.

This clonotype was detected only a few times. The genes are TRBV28 and TRBJ2-2; weak D call: TRBD1 (6 bases). Between the trimmed V and J ends, which lost 6 bases and 0 bases, there was a span of 11 bases. This CDR3 has 15 amino acids. Per germline, CDR1 MDHEN and CDR2 SYDVKM. CDR3 DNA: TGTGCCAGCAGGACACAGGGTTCGAACACCGGGGAGCTGTTTTTT. Residues: CASRTQGSNTGELFF. The full variable domain, with the rest looked up from reference TRBV28 and TRBJ2-2, is DVKVTQSSRYLVKRTGEKVFLECVQDMDHENMFWYRQDPGLGLRLIYFSYDVKMKEKGDIPEGYSVSREKKERFSLILESASTNQTSMYLCASRTQGSNTGELFFGEGSRLTVL.

The CDR3 DNA reads TGTGCCAGCAGCCTGCGGCCTAGCGGGATTTCCGAGCAGTACTTC. It translates to CASSLRPSGISEQYF. The genes are TRBV5-5 and TRBJ2-7; 9 bases align to TRBD2. Germline CDR1 SGHKS, CDR2 YYEKEE (reference sequence). CDR3 length: 15 residues. Trimming took 4 bases from V and 6 from J; bases not matched to a gene: 11.

This chain links TRBV20-1 with TRBJ2-5; 8 nucleotides match TRBD1. Per germline, CDR1 DFQATT and CDR2 SNEGSKA (reference sequence). The CDR3 sequence is 14 residues long. The J segment lost 1 base and the V segment lost 6 bases, leaving 7 bases of the junction unmatched. The CDR3 reads CSATGTGLQETQYF. DNA of the CDR3: TGCAGTGCAACCGGGACAGGACTCCAAGAGACCCAGTACTTC.

This clonotype was detected many times. The chain links TRBV2 to TRBJ1-1; the D is unclear. The CDR3 has 11 amino acids. Trimming removed 9 bases at V and 5 bases at J, with 10 bases between. CDR1 SNHLY and CDR2 FYNNEI come from the germline V gene. In nucleotides, the CDR3 is TGTGCCAGGAATTTGGGGACTGAAGCTTTCTTT. This gives the protein CARNLGTEAFF.

This clonotype appeared many times. The J gene is TRBJ2-7, the V gene TRBV6-1; 9 bases line up with TRBD1. J was trimmed by 6 bases and V by 5 bases; bases with no gene match: 11. CDR1 is MNHNS, CDR2 SASEGT, per germline. The CDR3 length is 15 residues. CDR3 bases: TGTGCCAGCAGTCGCCCGGGACAGGGAATTCTCGAGCAGTACTTC. Its translation: CASSRPGQGILEQYF.

CDR3 loop: CASSLGTGGAKLFF. The CDR3, as DNA: TGTGCCAGCAGTTTAGGGACAGGGGGCGCGAAGCTGTTTTTT. The chain couples TRBV12-3 or TRBV12-4 to TRBJ2-2; 11 nucleotides match TRBD1. The CDR3 has 14 residues. V was clipped by 1 base and J by 12 bases; unmatched bases: 4.

This clonotype appeared many times. This chain uses TRBV6-1 with TRBJ1-4; TRBD1 is a possible D gene (6 bases). The germline V and J ends were trimmed by 5 bases and 7 bases, with 20 bases remaining between them. The CDR3 has 16 residues. The germline gives CDR1 MNHNS, CDR2 SASEGT. DNA of the CDR3: TGTGCCAGCAGTCCTGCAACCGACAGGTTGGGTGAAAAACTGTTTTTT. Translating it yields CASSPATDRLGEKLFF.

The V and J genes are TRBV7-9 and TRBJ1-1; 10 nucleotides line up with TRBD1. V was clipped by 7 bases and J by 5 bases; unmatched bases: 7. This CDR3 region has 14 residues. In germline, CDR1 is SEHNR, CDR2 FQNEAQ (reference sequence). The CDR3 protein is CASNGGQGGTEAFF. In nucleotides, the CDR3 is TGTGCCAGCAACGGAGGACAGGGGGGGACTGAAGCTTTCTTT.

This clonotype was counted many times. This chain connects TRBV7-9 to TRBJ2-1, with 15 bases identical to TRBD2. V was clipped by 5 bases and J by 8 bases; unmatched bases: 10. The CDR3 consists of 17 residues. Germline assignment: CDR1 SEHNR and CDR2 FQNEAQ (reference sequence). Here the CDR3 reads CASSQGLAGGIRDEQFF. The CDR3 DNA sequence: TGTGCCAGCAGCCAAGGACTAGCGGGAGGGATACGGGATGAGCAGTTCTTC.

This clonotype has ten or more counts. The V and J genes are TRBV28 and TRBJ2-3; 8 positions agree with TRBD1. V was pared by 6 bases and J by 6 bases, with 11 bases of the junction left unmatched. Germline assignment: CDR1 MDHEN and CDR2 SYDVKM. This CDR3 has 15 amino acids. CDR3 in amino acids: CASSKPGQGLDTQYF. The CDR3 region has the DNA TGTGCCAGCAGCAAGCCCGGACAGGGATTGGATACGCAGTATTTT. Together with reference TRBV28 and TRBJ2-3, the CDR3 gives the full variable domain: DVKVTQSSRYLVKRTGEKVFLECVQDMDHENMFWYRQDPGLGLRLIYFSYDVKMKEKGDIPEGYSVSREKKERFSLILESASTNQTSMYLCASSKPGQGLDTQYFGPGTRLTVL.

The genes are TRBV9 and TRBJ2-6; perhaps TRBD1 as D (5 bases). Germline V gene data show CDR1 as SGDLS and CDR2 as YYNGEE. This CDR3 has 16 amino acids. Trimming cost V 1 base and J 4 bases, with 12 bases left between them. The CDR3 sequence: CASSVSAGLGANVLTF. The CDR3 DNA reads TGTGCCAGCAGCGTAAGCGCAGGGCTGGGGGCCAACGTCCTGACTTTC.

This clonotype was seen a few times. The V call is TRBV24-1, the J call TRBJ2-1; D not resolved. The CDR3 is 13 amino acids. Per germline, CDR1 KGHDR and CDR2 SFDVKD. V was shortened by 2 bases and J by 0 bases, with 1 base between the two germline ends. The CDR3 coding sequence is TGTGCCACCAGTGATTACTCCTACAATGAGCAGTTCTTC. As protein: CATSDYSYNEQFF.

For this clonotype: Possible read error: a much larger clone is one base away. The chain carries TRBV7-3 and TRBJ2-3; D is undetermined. Looked up from germline, CDR1 is SGHTA and CDR2 is FQGTGA. CDR3 length: 14 amino acids. This CDR3 is CTSSLTEGTDTQYF. CDR3 sequence (DNA): TGTACCAGCAGCTTAACGGAAGGTACAGATACGCAGTATTTT.

The table lists this clonotype with many counts. This rearrangement joins TRBV20-1 to TRBJ2-7; D may be TRBD2 (6 bases). Germline V lookup: CDR1 DFQATT, CDR2 SNEGSKA (reference sequence). The CDR3 spans 12 residues. V lost 3 bases, J lost 0 bases, and 6 bases lay in between. CDR3 loop: CSARRDSYEQYF. The CDR3, as DNA: TGCAGTGCTAGGCGGGACTCCTACGAGCAGTACTTC.

This clonotype was observed many times. The rearrangement links TRBV20-1 to TRBJ1-5; maybe TRBD1 (6 bases). Germline assignment: CDR1 DFQATT and CDR2 SNEGSKA (reference sequence). The V and J ends lost 4 bases and 2 bases respectively, with 6 bases between them. The CDR3 spans 12 residues. CDR3 in DNA: TGCAGTGCTACAGGGGGCAATCAGCCCCAGCATTTT. Its protein product is CSATGGNQPQHF.

Many counts were recorded for this clonotype. The chain is built from TRBV18 and TRBJ2-7; the D call may be TRBD1 or TRBD2 (5 bases each). Germline CDR1 is KGHSH and CDR2 is LQKENI. The V end lost 6 bases, the J end lost 2 bases, and 17 bases lay between the germline ends. CDR3 length: 15 amino acids. The CDR3 bases are TGTGCCAGCTCCCGGACCCGGGACGCGACCTACGAGCAGTACTTC. Translating it yields CASSRTRDATYEQYF.

This clonotype appeared a few times. The gene calls are TRBV20-1 and TRBJ1-5; 7 nucleotides align to TRBD1. Germline V gene data show CDR1 as DFQATT and CDR2 as SNEGSKA (reference sequence). With V trimmed by 5 bases and J by 2 bases, 6 bases remained unmatched. The CDR3 runs to 14 residues. For the CDR3, the DNA is TGCAGTGCTGCCACAGGGGCGGGCAATCAGCCCCAGCATTTT. Translated: CSAATGAGNQPQHF.

About this clonotype itself: A read error may be the cause here, since a much bigger clone is one base away. The gene calls are TRBV28 and TRBJ2-1; D gene unclear. The J call could be wrong; TRBJ2-5 is a better fit for the DNA end. The CDR3 loop spans 16 amino acids. Per the germline V gene, CDR1 is MDHEN and CDR2 is SYDVKM. This CDR3 reads CASSPMFSEVHETQYF. CDR3 coding DNA: TGTGCCAGCAGTCCCATGTTCTCGGAAGTCCACGAGACCCAGTACTTC.

The chain has TRBV10-3 and TRBJ1-2; D is ambiguous. CDR1 ENHRY and CDR2 SYGVKD come from the germline V gene. This CDR3 is 14 amino acids long. Trimming stripped 3 bases from V and 6 bases from J, with 14 bases between. The CDR3 DNA sequence: TGTGCCATCAGTGATGACACCACGGGGAATGGCTACACCTTC. Its protein product is CAISDDTTGNGYTF.

The chain combines TRBV7-8 with TRBJ2-3; D might be TRBD1 or TRBD2, each matching 5 bases. Germline loops: CDR1 SGHVS, CDR2 FQNEAQ. The germline V and J ends were trimmed by 0 bases and 6 bases, with 22 bases remaining between them. This CDR3 is built from 18 residues. Written as DNA, the CDR3 is TGTGCCAGCAGCTTAGCGCTAGGTGGAGGACACCCCGTGGATACGCAGTATTTT. Protein sequence: CASSLALGGGHPVDTQYF.

This clonotype appeared many times. This chain links TRBV28 with TRBJ1-6; 8 bases agree with TRBD1. The CDR3 sequence is 16 residues long. V shed 4 bases, J shed 7 bases, and the junction held 9 bases outside the gene matches. Per the germline V gene, CDR1 is MDHEN and CDR2 is SYDVKM. The CDR3 DNA follows: TGTGCCAGCAGTTCCACCGGGACAGGACACAATTCACCCCTCCACTTT. Residues: CASSSTGTGHNSPLHF. The full variable domain, in which reference TRBV28 and TRBJ1-6 provide the parts outside the CDR3, is DVKVTQSSRYLVKRTGEKVFLECVQDMDHENMFWYRQDPGLGLRLIYFSYDVKMKEKGDIPEGYSVSREKKERFSLILESASTNQTSMYLCASSSTGTGHNSPLHFGNGTRLTVT.